This is a list of T cell receptor beta chains from one sample in a study of cytomegalovirus exposure and HLA in healthy donors. Method: immunoSEQ multiplex PCR; TCRdb's copy keeps in-frame clones and lacks some. The repertoire consists of 230,000 or so clones, with roughly 91% occurring once and the leading ten covering about 1.8%. The source material was PBMCs. These receptors were taken from a girl aged 2-15 years in good health and CMV-seronegative. The CDR3 runs from the conserved cysteine through the conserved F or W. Each record gives: D gene, J gene, V gene, clone size, CDR3 DNA, CDR3 protein. The D gene is left open where the match is weak. A clone size is listed for some rows: how often the clone was seen (once, few, many), or a class if it is expanded.

>-|TRBJ2-2|TRBV12-2|-
TGTGCAAGTCGCTTAGCTCCGGTTGATCGGGGGAGGAACACCGGGGAGCTGTTTTTT
CASRLAPVDRGRNTGELFF
>TRBD2|TRBJ2-1|TRBV9|-
TGTGCCAGCAGCGTAGGACTAGCGGGGGAGCAGTTCTTC
CASSVGLAGEQFF
>-|TRBJ2-6|TRBV6-5|-
TGTGCCAGCGTGGACAGACTCTCTGGGGCCACCGTCCTGACTTTC
CASVDRLSGATVLTF
>TRBD1|TRBJ1-5|TRBV29-1|-
TGCAGCGTCCGAGGACAGGGGAGCAATCAGCCCCAGCATTTT
CSVRGQGSNQPQHF
>-|TRBJ2-7|TRBV5-5|-
TGTGCCAGCAGCTTGGGATCGGGAGACTACGAGCAGTACTTC
CASSLGSGDYEQYF
>-|TRBJ2-3|TRBV9|-
TGTGCCAGCAGCGAGAATTCAGGGGCGGGCACAGATACGCAGTATTTT
CASSENSGAGTDTQYF
>TRBD1|TRBJ2-7|TRBV2|-
TGTGCCAGCAATAGGGGGCAGGTTATCGAGCAGTACTTC
CASNRGQVIEQYF
>-|TRBJ2-3|TRBV9|-
TGTGCCAGCAGCGTAACTAGCCCTCCCACAGATACGCAGTATTTT
CASSVTSPPTDTQYF
>TRBD1|TRBJ1-1|TRBV7-8|-
TGTGCCAGCAGCTTAGGGGCAGGGGGCGCCGGGGTCACTGAAGCTTTCTTT
CASSLGAGGAGVTEAFF
>-|TRBJ2-1|TRBV30|-
TGTGCCTGGAGCAAAGCCCTGATTGACAATGAGCAGTTCTTC
CAWSKALIDNEQFF
>-|TRBJ1-1|TRBV29-1|-
TGCAGCGTTGTACACAGGGATGGTGGAGCTTTCTTT
CSVVHRDGGAFF
>TRBD1|TRBJ2-2|TRBV5-6|-
TGTGCCAGCAGCTCCGGGACAGGGGGCACCGGGGAGCTGTTTTTT
CASSSGTGGTGELFF
>-|TRBJ1-2|TRBV6-6|-
TGTGCCAGCAGTTACCGCATTGTCGGCTATGGCTACACCTTC
CASSYRIVGYGYTF
>-|TRBJ2-7|TRBV25-1|-
TGTGCCAGCAGTGGGGACACCATCTACGAGCAGTACTTC
CASSGDTIYEQYF
>TRBD1|TRBJ2-1|TRBV6-5|-
TGTGCCAGCAGTCCTCCCGGGACAGGGGTCAATGAGCAGTTCTTC
CASSPPGTGVNEQFF
>-|TRBJ1-1|TRBV13|few
TGTGCCAGCAGCTTATTGGCCAGTGAAGCTTTCTTT
CASSLLASEAFF
>-|TRBJ1-1|TRBV5-5|few
TGTGCCAGCAGCTGGGGAGAGATCAGGTTGACTGAAGCTTTCTTT
CASSWGEIRLTEAFF
>TRBD1|TRBJ1-1|TRBV18|-
TGTGCCAGCTCACCGCCCCAGGGGGGAGAACACACTGAAGCTTTCTTT
CASSPPQGGEHTEAFF
>TRBD1|TRBJ1-1|TRBV6-5|-
TGTGCCAGCAGCACCCGGACAGGAGGCACTGAAGCTTTCTTT
CASSTRTGGTEAFF
>-|TRBJ1-6|TRBV28|-
TGTGCCAGCAGTTTTTTCCTTAATTCACCCCTCCACTTT
CASSFFLNSPLHF
>-|TRBJ1-4|TRBV7-9|-
TGTGCCAGCAGCTTAGCGCAAAACAGGGAAAATGAAAAACTGTTTTTT
CASSLAQNRENEKLFF
>-|TRBJ1-2|TRBV27|few
TGTGCCAGCAGTTTAGGGGGCGGCTATGGCTACACCTTC
CASSLGGGYGYTF